A selection of T cell receptor beta chains follows, all from one sample in a study of neurological immune-mediated disorders. TCRdb re-called the 5' RACE reads with MiXCR, one entry per CDR3 protein. This sample has some 30,000 distinct CDR3 sequences, with 21% found just once. Material: PBMCs. All receptors derive from a woman aged 60-70 years in good health. Each CDR3 is given with its conserved first and last residue. Each record gives: CDR3 length, J gene, V gene, clone size, D gene, CDR3 DNA, CDR3 protein. The D gene is left open where the match is weak. The size entry is marked missing in some rows and otherwise reads once, few, many or a size class.

length: 16; J: TRBJ2-4; V: TRBV5-1; size: many; D: TRBD1; DNA: TGCGCCAGCAGCTTGGACAGGGGTCGGGCCAAAAACATTCAGTACTTC; CDR3: CASSLDRGRAKNIQYF
length: 13; J: TRBJ2-4; V: TRBV7-2; size: many; D: NA; DNA: TGTGCCAGCAGCCCCCGTTCCCTAGGCATTCAGTACTTC; CDR3: CASSPRSLGIQYF
length: 15; J: TRBJ2-7; V: TRBV4-3; size: many; D: NA; DNA: TGCGCCAGCAGCCAACAAGCCCGGCAGGCCTACGAGCAGTACTTC; CDR3: CASSQQARQAYEQYF
length: 16; J: TRBJ2-5; V: TRBV5-1; size: many; D: NA; DNA: TGCGCCAGCAGCTTGGGGGCCCCGGGACGCCAAGAGACCCAGTACTTC; CDR3: CASSLGAPGRQETQYF
length: 16; J: TRBJ2-7; V: TRBV7-3; size: many; D: TRBD2; DNA: TGTGCCAGCAGCTTAACGGGGACTAGCGGGAGTTACGAGCAGTACTTC; CDR3: CASSLTGTSGSYEQYF
length: 16; J: TRBJ2-1; V: TRBV18; size: many; D: TRBD2; DNA: TGTGCCAGCTCACCCCCTAGCGGGGGGTCCTACAATGAGCAGTTCTTC; CDR3: CASSPPSGGSYNEQFF
length: 14; J: TRBJ2-7; V: TRBV2; size: many; D: TRBD1; DNA: TGTGCCAGCAGTCCCGACAGGGGGTCGGGCGAGCAGTACTTC; CDR3: CASSPDRGSGEQYF
length: 17; J: TRBJ2-6; V: TRBV12-3/TRBV12-4; size: many; D: TRBD1; DNA: TGTGCCAGCAGTTTAGTGATGACAGGGCTTGGGGCCAACGTCCTGACTTTC; CDR3: CASSLVMTGLGANVLTF
length: 16; J: TRBJ1-5; V: TRBV10-3; size: NA; D: TRBD1; DNA: TGTGCCATCAGTGACCCGGACAGGGCCGGTACTCAGCCCCAGCATTTT; CDR3: CAISDPDRAGTQPQHF
length: 19; J: TRBJ1-5; V: TRBV7-9; size: many; D: TRBD1; DNA: TGTGCCAGCAGCTTAGCTCACGGGACAGGGATATTAAGCAATCAGCCCCAGCATTTT; CDR3: CASSLAHGTGILSNQPQHF
length: 13; J: TRBJ1-2; V: TRBV13; size: many; D: NA; DNA: TGTGCCAGCAGCTTAATACAGGGAGATGGATACACCTTC; CDR3: CASSLIQGDGYTF
length: 15; J: TRBJ2-3; V: TRBV7-3; size: many; D: NA; DNA: TGTGCCAGCAGCCTCACAAATGAGCGCACAGATACGCAGTATTTT; CDR3: CASSLTNERTDTQYF
length: 11; J: TRBJ1-1; V: TRBV10-3; size: few; D: NA; DNA: TGTGCCATCAGGGGGCAAACTGAAGCTTTCTTT; CDR3: CAIRGQTEAFF
length: 18; J: TRBJ2-1; V: TRBV5-1; size: NA; D: TRBD2; DNA: TGCGCCAGCAGCTTTTCCCCTTTTAGCGGGAGGAGAGACAATGAGCAGTTCTTC; CDR3: CASSFSPFSGRRDNEQFF
length: 16; J: TRBJ2-7; V: TRBV29-1; size: many; D: TRBD1; DNA: TGCAGCGTCCAACTCTTCGGGACAGGGAGCTCCTACGAGCAGTACTTC; CDR3: CSVQLFGTGSSYEQYF
length: 14; J: TRBJ2-7; V: TRBV20-1; size: many; D: TRBD1; DNA: TGCAGTGCTAGAGAAGGGGGCCGGAGCTACGAGCAGTACTTC; CDR3: CSAREGGRSYEQYF
length: 14; J: TRBJ2-7; V: TRBV6-2/TRBV6-3; size: many; D: TRBD1; DNA: TGTGCCAGCAGTTACCACAGGGGTTTGTACGAGCAGTACTTC; CDR3: CASSYHRGLYEQYF
length: 15; J: TRBJ2-2; V: TRBV5-1; size: medium-sized; D: NA; DNA: TGCGCCAGCAGCTTGGAAGTTTTGAGGACCGGGGAGCTGTTTTTT; CDR3: CASSLEVLRTGELFF
length: 10; J: TRBJ1-2; V: TRBV20-1; size: many; D: NA; DNA: TGCAGTGCTAGAGCCACATACTACACCTTC; CDR3: CSARATYYTF
length: 14; J: TRBJ2-3; V: TRBV4-1; size: NA; D: NA; DNA: TGCGCCAGCAGACCAACAGGGTCTGGGGATACGCAGTATTTT; CDR3: CASRPTGSGDTQYF
length: 17; J: TRBJ2-7; V: TRBV6-5; size: many; D: TRBD2; DNA: TGTGCCAGCAGTTACTCGTGGACTAGCGGGGGATACTACGAGCAGTACTTC; CDR3: CASSYSWTSGGYYEQYF
length: 15; J: TRBJ2-7; V: TRBV15; size: many; D: TRBD1; DNA: TGTGCCACCAGCAGAACCCGGGACAGGGGTTTGGTGCAGTACTTC; CDR3: CATSRTRDRGLVQYF
length: 14; J: TRBJ2-7; V: TRBV5-1; size: many; D: NA; DNA: TGCGCCAGCGGCAACGGGGGACCTACTTACGAGCAGTACTTC; CDR3: CASGNGGPTYEQYF
length: 16; J: TRBJ2-7; V: TRBV28; size: many; D: TRBD1; DNA: TGTGCCAGCAGAACCCGTGGCGGGACAGGCGCCTACGAGCAGTACTTC; CDR3: CASRTRGGTGAYEQYF
length: 13; J: TRBJ2-1; V: TRBV27; size: many; D: NA; DNA: TGTGCCAGCAGTTTATACAGCCCCCGTGAGCAGTTCTTC; CDR3: CASSLYSPREQFF
length: 15; J: TRBJ2-3; V: TRBV15; size: many; D: TRBD2; DNA: TGTGCCACCACCAGAGGTAGCGGGGGGGCAGATACGCAGTATTTT; CDR3: CATTRGSGGADTQYF
length: 16; J: TRBJ2-1; V: TRBV4-3; size: many; D: TRBD1; DNA: TGCGCCAGCAGCCAAGATGGACAGGGTGGCTACAATGAGCAGTTCTTC; CDR3: CASSQDGQGGYNEQFF